These T cell receptor beta chains were read from a single sample in a study of radiation and T cells in renal cell carcinoma. Generated by immunoSEQ multiplex PCR, the TCRdb table keeps only in-frame clones and is missing some. The profile shows about 90,000 clones, just under 85% of them singletons. Sequencing used blood, obtained from a patient whose treatment included radiotherapy and nephrectomy. The receptors originated from a man aged 45-65 years with renal cell carcinoma. Each CDR3 is given with its conserved first and last residue. A D gene is named only where the DNA matches it firmly. Clone size is given for some rows only: seen once, a few or many times, or a class if the clone is expanded.

size | J | V | D | CDR3 | DNA
NA | TRBJ2-5 | TRBV5-1 | TRBD2 | CASRGLAGAQETQYF | TGCGCCAGCAGAGGACTAGCGGGAGCCCAAGAGACCCAGTACTTC
NA | TRBJ2-5 | TRBV6-6 | NA | CASSPGPGQYF | TGTGCCAGCAGCCCGGGCCCAGGGCAGTACTTC
NA | TRBJ1-6 | TRBV5-4 | NA | CASSSRQEGSNSPLHF | TGTGCCAGCAGCTCCAGACAGGAAGGCAGTAATTCACCCCTCCACTTT
NA | TRBJ2-1 | TRBV7-6 | NA | CASSLASQGRYNEQFF | TGTGCCAGCAGCTTAGCTTCGCAAGGCCGTTACAATGAGCAGTTCTTC
NA | TRBJ2-1 | TRBV5-5 | TRBD1 | CASSFEATGAYNEQFF | TGTGCCAGCAGCTTCGAGGCGACAGGGGCGTACAATGAGCAGTTCTTC
NA | TRBJ2-6 | TRBV19 | TRBD1 | CASSIGTGTPSGANVLTF | TGTGCCAGTAGTATAGGGACAGGGACTCCATCTGGGGCCAACGTCCTGACTTTC
NA | TRBJ1-5 | TRBV6-6 | NA | CASSYEVTGNQPQHF | TGTGCCAGCAGTTACGAGGTGACGGGCAATCAGCCCCAGCATTTT
once | TRBJ1-1 | TRBV15 | NA | CATIKDGMNTEAFF | TGTGCCACCATCAAGGACGGTATGAACACTGAAGCTTTCTTT
NA | TRBJ2-2 | TRBV5-1 | NA | CASSWGQAGTGELFF | TGCGCCAGCAGCTGGGGGCAGGCGGGCACCGGGGAGCTGTTTTTT
NA | TRBJ2-7 | TRBV6-6 | TRBD1 | CASSYATGNEQYF | TGTGCCAGCAGTTACGCGACAGGGAACGAGCAGTACTTC
NA | TRBJ1-6 | TRBV30 | NA | CAWTSRQITNSPLHF | TGTGCCTGGACTTCCAGACAGATAACCAATTCACCCCTCCACTTT
medium-sized | TRBJ1-4 | TRBV6-1 | NA | CASSESWAATNEKLFF | TGTGCCAGCAGTGAATCGTGGGCAGCAACTAATGAAAAACTGTTTTTT
NA | TRBJ2-1 | TRBV9 | TRBD2 | CASSVVTGLATNEQFF | TGTGCCAGCAGCGTAGTAACGGGACTAGCGACCAATGAGCAGTTCTTC
NA | TRBJ2-5 | TRBV18 | NA | CASSPGTNQETQYF | TGTGCCAGCTCACCCGGTACCAACCAAGAGACCCAGTACTTC
NA | TRBJ1-4 | TRBV7-9 | NA | CASSFGATNEKLFF | TGTGCCAGCAGCTTCGGCGCAACTAATGAAAAACTGTTTTTT